A selection of T cell receptor beta chains follows, all from one sample in a study of T-cell memory formation after mild COVID-19. TCRdb called the 5' RACE reads again in MiXCR, with one record for every CDR3 protein. The sample records 250,000 or so distinct CDR3 sequences, 18% being singletons. The sequencing sample was made of PBMCs or a T cell subset sorted from them (not recorded which). The receptors here all came from a man younger than 35 who had mild COVID-19 (a few samples of this study predate the infection). Cell type and time point are not known. The conserved cysteine and the conserved F or W are not part of the CDR3 here. A D gene is named only where the DNA matches it firmly. For some rows the clone size is stated as once, few or many, or as a class when expanded; others skip it.

>TRBJ2-7|-|TRBV3-1|-
ASSETVSSYEQY
>TRBJ2-1|-|TRBV7-2|TRBD2
ASTPPGGGAYNEQF
>TRBJ2-7|-|TRBV19|-
ATSMASPVPYEQY
>TRBJ2-7|few|TRBV11-2|-
ASSFAGINEQY
>TRBJ2-7|-|TRBV19|TRBD1
ASSIRDSSYEQY
>TRBJ1-2|-|TRBV27|-
ASSPWEANYGYT
>TRBJ2-3|many|TRBV12-3/TRBV12-4|-
ASSLARGDTQY
>TRBJ2-3|many|TRBV5-1|-
ASSLEATDTQY
>TRBJ2-3|-|TRBV5-1|TRBD1
ASSSTGATDTQY
>TRBJ2-3|few|TRBV4-3|-
ASSPHFRGDTQY
>TRBJ2-1|few|TRBV20-1|-
SARDLHSGEQF
>TRBJ1-2|few|TRBV20-1|-
SATSRGFLYGYT
>TRBJ2-4|few|TRBV2|TRBD2
ASSEAASGVGIQY
>TRBJ1-1|many|TRBV25-1|-
ASSGQGMRTEAF
>TRBJ1-4|-|TRBV5-1|-
ASSPRGHGEKLF
>TRBJ2-7|-|TRBV5-1|TRBD1
ASSLTGQNYEQY
>TRBJ1-1|-|TRBV10-3|-
AISETGGDTEAF
>TRBJ2-5|-|TRBV24-1|-
ATSDLRGAGETQY
>TRBJ2-5|-|TRBV5-1|-
ASSLKIAQETQY
>TRBJ2-1|few|TRBV12-3/TRBV12-4|-
ASSLLLSQAAVPNNEQF
>TRBJ1-2|few|TRBV4-1|-
ASSQERVGYGYT
>TRBJ2-2|few|TRBV11-2|TRBD1
ASRSFRDRANTGELF
>TRBJ1-2|few|TRBV12-3/TRBV12-4|-
ASSLARIRGRGYT
>TRBJ1-1|-|TRBV29-1|-
SVHPVRGRTEAF
>TRBJ1-2|-|TRBV11-2|-
ASSPVKSNYGYT
>TRBJ2-1|-|TRBV4-2|TRBD2
ASSRGGLEASYNEQF
>TRBJ1-1|few|TRBV18|-
ASSPGFLRQLNTEAF
>TRBJ1-1|-|TRBV7-2|-
ASSPGHNTEAF
>TRBJ2-2|once|TRBV7-6|TRBD1
ASSKIQGATGELF